The present TCR beta chain was sequenced within a study of blood T cell repertoires in COVID-19. About the research overall: COVID-19 samples collected from the United States, Italy and Spain covered acute and convalescent phases.

This clone was seen once. The data were produced by immunoSEQ multiplex PCR, yet TCRdb's version contains in-frame clones alone and is incomplete. The sample contains approximately 500,000 clones, 75% to 90% of which appear only once. The CDR3 totals 14 residues. Trimming pared 5 bases from V and 3 bases from J, leaving 13 bases between. Germline CDR1 and CDR2: SGHNT and YENEEA. This rearrangement joins TRBV11-3 to TRBJ1-1; tentative D call: TRBD1 (6 bases). This clonotype was obtained from a man in his late teens or twenties with COVID-19, enrolled during active disease. The sample consisted of peripheral blood. The CDR3 nucleotides read TGTGCCAGCAGCCCGGGACAAGAGGACACTGAAGCTTTCTTT. Protein: CASSPGQEDTEAFF.